The TCR beta chain described here comes from a study of identical twins. There are 14 residues in the CDR3. CDR1 is DFQATT and CDR2 is SNEGSKA in the germline V gene (reference sequence). V lost 4 bases, J lost 6 bases, and 6 bases stayed unmatched. The sample holds a few counts of this clonotype. The target antigen is unknown. TCRdb processed the 5' RACE reads anew with MiXCR; each CDR3 protein has one entry. The sample has 650,000 to 750,000 distinct CDR3 sequences, about 20% seen once. Study-wide findings and caveats: Abundant beta clonotypes from cord blood bore fewer insertions; memory repertoires lacked this pattern.

These data were also filed under a second study, of T cells expressing NK-cell markers. That source notes: NKG2C+ dominant clonotype frequencies in 5 or 6 donors were 1.0-7.0% of CD8+ T cells.

Material: PBMCs. The receptor's source is a woman under 30 in good health. The chain couples TRBV20-1 to TRBJ1-4; the match to TRBD1 covers 9 bases. In nucleotides, the CDR3 is TGCAGTGCTACACGGACAGGGGAGCATGAAAAACTGTTTTTT. Translating gives CSATRTGEHEKLFF.